This T cell receptor (beta chain) derives from a study of cytomegalovirus exposure and HLA in healthy donors. The study's findings and limits: There was a cluster of highly shared sequence variants that was likely a sequencing artifact.

As concerns this clone: The target antigen is unknown.

Germline V CDR1 and CDR2: GTSNPN, SVGIG (reference sequence). V was shortened by 1 base and J by 0 bases, with 13 bases between the two germline ends. The CDR3 runs 16 residues. Researchers ran the PCR with 60 Vbeta and 13 Jbeta primers. This table comes from immunoSEQ multiplex PCR, and its TCRdb copy is limited to in-frame clones, with some not included. The repertoire consists of 110,000 or so clones, with roughly 70% occurring once and the leading ten covering around a tenth. V gene TRBV30 combines with J gene TRBJ1-5; D remains unclear. This TCR came from a woman in her forties or fifties in good health and CMV-seropositive. Specimen: PBMCs. In DNA form, the CDR3 reads TGTGCCTGGAGTGGCGGCAGCGGGGATAGCAATCAGCCCCAGCATTTT. Translating it yields CAWSGGSGDSNQPQHF.